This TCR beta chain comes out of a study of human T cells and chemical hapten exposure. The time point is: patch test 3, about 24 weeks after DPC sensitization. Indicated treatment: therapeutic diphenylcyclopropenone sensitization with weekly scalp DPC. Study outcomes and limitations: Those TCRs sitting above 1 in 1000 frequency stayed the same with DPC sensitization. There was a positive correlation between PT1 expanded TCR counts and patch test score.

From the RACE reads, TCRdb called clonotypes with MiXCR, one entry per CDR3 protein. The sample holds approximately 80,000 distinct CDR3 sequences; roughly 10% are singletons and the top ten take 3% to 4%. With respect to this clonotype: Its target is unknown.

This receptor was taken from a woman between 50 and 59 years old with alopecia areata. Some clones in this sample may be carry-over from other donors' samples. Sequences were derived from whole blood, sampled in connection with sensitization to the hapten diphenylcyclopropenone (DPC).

CDR3 sequence: CASSPLDRGLNTEAFF. As DNA, the CDR3 is TGTGCCAGCAGCCCCTTGGACAGGGGGCTGAACACTGAAGCTTTCTTT. This chain links TRBV6-6 with TRBJ1-1; 11 nucleotides agree with TRBD1. The V gene's germline CDR1 is MNHNY and CDR2 SVGAGI (reference sequence). V lost 6 bases, J lost 0 bases, and 6 bases stayed unmatched. The CDR3 has 16 amino acids.